This section outlines one TCR beta chain sequence together with its context. Its cognate antigen is unknown. CDR1 is SGHRS, CDR2 YFSETQ, per germline. The CDR3 runs 14 residues. With 0 bases removed from V and 1 base from J, the gap between germline ends came to 7 bases. The sample belongs to a study of blood T cells in healthy people across ages. With a J-beta primer mix and a sample-barcoded 5' primer, a second PCR ran about 7 to 12 cycles. Using its own MiXCR run on the 5' RACE reads, TCRdb lists one record per CDR3 protein. The sample lists hundreds of thousands of distinct CDR3 sequences, about 21% seen once, with under 4% in the top ten. Individuals who donated were healthy Caucasians from Russia aged about 6 to 90. Study findings and constraints: The study found more naive CD4+ cells and higher diversity in long-lived than aged donors.

The receptor comes from a man in his 70s in good health. Sequencing input: blood. The rearrangement uses TRBV5-1 and TRBJ2-5; D may be TRBD1 (5 bases). In DNA form, the CDR3 reads TGCGCCAGCAGCTTGGTGGACACCCAAGAGACCCAGTACTTC. Translating it yields CASSLVDTQETQYF.